This is a list of T cell receptor beta chains from one sample in a study of spatial heterogeneity in lung cancer. TCRdb passed the 5' RACE reads through MiXCR, listing each CDR3 protein once. This repertoire shows a few thousand distinct CDR3 sequences, around 3.5% found once; its top ten account for 15% to 20%. This specimen was lung tumor tissue, taken at surgery. The receptors stem from a male donor with early-stage non-small cell lung cancer. The CDR3 runs from the conserved cysteine through the conserved F or W. The D gene is left open where the match is weak. Size values are once, few and many counts, or a class for expanded clones, and some rows have none.

NA,medium-sized,TRBV5-1,TRBJ2-5,TGCGCCAGCAGCTTAGGGCAGGGACAAGAGACCCAGTACTTC,CASSLGQGQETQYF
TRBD2,many,TRBV29-1,TRBJ2-2,TGCAGCGTTGATCCGGGGGGGGCCGGGGAGCTGTTTTTT,CSVDPGGAGELFF
NA,many,TRBV3-1,TRBJ2-3,TGTGCCAGCAGCCAAGGTAAAACAGGACGATCTACAGATACGCAGTATTTT,CASSQGKTGRSTDTQYF
NA,medium-sized,TRBV10-2,TRBJ2-5,TGCGCCAGCCGGGGAGGGGGGGCCCGAGAGACCCAGTACTTC,CASRGGGARETQYF
NA,few,TRBV6-7,TRBJ2-3,TGTGCCAGCAGTTACGGGGATACGCAGTATTTT,CASSYGDTQYF
TRBD1,medium-sized,TRBV27,TRBJ1-1,TGTGCCAGCGGACAGGGCGAAGCTTTCTTT,CASGQGEAFF
TRBD2,large,TRBV29-1,TRBJ2-1,TGCAGCGTTGAGGGACTAGCGGGGGCCAGCTCCTACAATGAGCAGTTCTTC,CSVEGLAGASSYNEQFF
NA,few,TRBV20-1,TRBJ1-6,TGCAGTGCTAGAGTTCGCGGACGGGCGGCTTCACCCCTCCACTTT,CSARVRGRAASPLHF
TRBD1,NA,TRBV6-5,TRBJ1-5,TGTGCCAGCAGAAAAACCGGACAGGGAGGACAGCCCCAGCATTTT,CASRKTGQGGQPQHF
TRBD2,large,TRBV6-6,TRBJ2-5,TGTGCCAGCAGCTCCCAGGGGAGCGGGGGACAAGAGACCCAGTACTTC,CASSSQGSGGQETQYF
NA,medium-sized,TRBV5-4,TRBJ2-1,TGTGCCAGCAGCTTGGGGACGGGGGACACTGAGCAGTTCTTC,CASSLGTGDTEQFF
TRBD1,many,TRBV5-5,TRBJ2-7,TGTGCCAGCAGCTTGGCGACAGGGTCCGAGCAGTACTTC,CASSLATGSEQYF
NA,medium-sized,TRBV6-5,TRBJ2-5,TGTGCCAGCAGATTTGGAGGTTCGGAGACCCAGTACTTC,CASRFGGSETQYF
NA,medium-sized,TRBV28,TRBJ2-5,TGTGCCAGCAGCCCGGGGGCGGAGACCCAGTACTTC,CASSPGAETQYF
NA,medium-sized,TRBV3-1,TRBJ1-5,TGTGCCAGCAGCCAAGGCCGGCCCCAGGGGCCCCAGCATTTT,CASSQGRPQGPQHF
NA,medium-sized,TRBV6-2/TRBV6-3,TRBJ2-1,TGTGCCAGCAGTTACGTGTTAATAGGACGCAGCTCCTACAATGAGCAGTTCTTC,CASSYVLIGRSSYNEQFF
NA,NA,TRBV4-2,TRBJ2-3,TGTGCCAGCAGCCCTCCTCGGAATACGCAGTATTTT,CASSPPRNTQYF